The rows below give T cell receptor beta chains drawn from one sample of a study of early T cells in non-severe SARS-CoV-2 infection. TCRdb reprocessed the 5' RACE reads with MiXCR, giving one entry per CDR3 protein. The sample contains 46,000 or so distinct CDR3 sequences, 3% to 4% of which appear only once. The sample consisted of whole blood. The source of these receptors is an adult who was a healthcare worker with PCR-confirmed SARS-CoV-2 infection or an uninfected control (not recorded which). The CDR3 runs from the conserved cysteine through the conserved F or W.

v_gene	CDR3aa
TRBV6-5	CASSYAQNYEQYF
TRBV5-1	CASSFVVLAGTASTDTQYF
TRBV6-7	CASSYSTSTFSGGDTDTQYF
TRBV29-1	CSVWTGVYGYTF
TRBV19	CASSTNRWNEQYF
TRBV6-2/TRBV6-3	CASSYSPPSGVYNEQFF
TRBV6-5	CASSYSGGSSGKTDTQYF
TRBV6-5	CASSYSTVSGLRAADTQYF
TRBV2	CASSDTPSSTDTQYF
TRBV5-4	CASSLNRGAGQETQYF
TRBV2	CASSEALSNQPQHF
TRBV7-6	CASSLGGEGQFF
TRBV9	CASSVSPYNEQFF
TRBV12-3/TRBV12-4	CASSLRPSYEQYF
TRBV14	CASSHYPMAPGTEAFF
TRBV13	CASSLGDRSTDTQYF
TRBV6-6	CASSYGPSGGGINNEQFF
TRBV7-9	CASSFQGGDTEAFF
TRBV12-3/TRBV12-4	CASRQTGATGELFF
TRBV20-1	CSVPGLAGNEQFF
TRBV29-1	CSASWDIQYF
TRBV7-6	CASSLDAREVDEQFF
TRBV29-1	CSVWTGLTEAFF
TRBV7-6	CASSPAGFGYTF
TRBV7-8	CASARLPASTDTQYF
TRBV29-1	CSVGGAGDGRELFF
TRBV30	CAWTKLAGEQYF
TRBV12-3/TRBV12-4	CASSPGGNQPQHF
TRBV11-2	CASSFGVAGGRRNQETQYF
TRBV20-1	CSARGNNYNEQFF
TRBV12-3/TRBV12-4	CATKARNGYQETQYF
TRBV4-1	CASSRDSGGRYNEQFF
TRBV18	CASLDRANTEAFF
TRBV7-9	CASSLVTGKFYEQYF
TRBV3-1	CASSPLRGGRTEAFF
TRBV30	CAWKGPWRSGVNEKLFF
TRBV7-6	CASSGFDYEQYF